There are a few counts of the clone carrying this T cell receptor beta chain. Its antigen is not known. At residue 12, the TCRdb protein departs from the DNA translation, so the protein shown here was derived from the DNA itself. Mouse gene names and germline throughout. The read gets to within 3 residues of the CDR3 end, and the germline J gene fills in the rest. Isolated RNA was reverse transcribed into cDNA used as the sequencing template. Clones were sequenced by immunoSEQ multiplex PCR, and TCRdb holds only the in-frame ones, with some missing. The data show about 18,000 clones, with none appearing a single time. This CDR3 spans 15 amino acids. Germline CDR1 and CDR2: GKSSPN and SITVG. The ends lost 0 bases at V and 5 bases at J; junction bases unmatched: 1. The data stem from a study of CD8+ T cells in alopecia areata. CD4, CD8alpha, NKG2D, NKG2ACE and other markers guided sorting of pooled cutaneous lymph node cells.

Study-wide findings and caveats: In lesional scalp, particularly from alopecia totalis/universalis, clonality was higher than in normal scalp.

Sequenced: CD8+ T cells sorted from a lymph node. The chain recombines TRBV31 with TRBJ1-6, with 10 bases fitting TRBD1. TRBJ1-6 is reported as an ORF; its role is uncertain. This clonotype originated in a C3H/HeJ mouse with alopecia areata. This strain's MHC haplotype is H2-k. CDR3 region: CAWSLGTGDNSPLYF. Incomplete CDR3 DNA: TGTGCCTGGAGTCTCGGGACAGGGGATAATTCGCCC.